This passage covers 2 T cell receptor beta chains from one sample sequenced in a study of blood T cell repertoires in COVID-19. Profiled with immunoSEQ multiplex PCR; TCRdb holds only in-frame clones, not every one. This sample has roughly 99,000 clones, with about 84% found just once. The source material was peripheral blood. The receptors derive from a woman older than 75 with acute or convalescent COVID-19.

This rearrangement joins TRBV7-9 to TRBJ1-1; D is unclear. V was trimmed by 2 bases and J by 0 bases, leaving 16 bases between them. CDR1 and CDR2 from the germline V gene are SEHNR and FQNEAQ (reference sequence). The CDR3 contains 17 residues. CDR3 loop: CASSLLGGGRMNTEAFF. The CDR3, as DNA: TGTGCCAGCAGCTTATTGGGTGGAGGCAGAATGAACACTGAAGCTTTCTTT.

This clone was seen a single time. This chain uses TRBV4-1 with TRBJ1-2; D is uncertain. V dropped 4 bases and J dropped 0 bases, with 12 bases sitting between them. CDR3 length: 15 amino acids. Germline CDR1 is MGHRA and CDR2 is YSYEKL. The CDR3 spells CASSPSQTTNYGYTF. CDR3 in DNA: TGCGCCAGCAGCCCTAGCCAAACTACTAACTATGGCTACACCTTC.